This T cell receptor (beta chain) was captured in a study of molecular identifiers for immune sequencing clone quantification. This CDR3 contains 15 residues. Germline V CDR1 and CDR2: SGHDT, YYEEEE. In TCRdb, the PCR reads were re-called with MiXCR into one record per CDR3 protein. The table records about half a million distinct CDR3 sequences, 25% of them present only once. A note on this clonotype: A much larger clone lies a single base off, so this may be a read error.

This receptor was obtained from a human donor in good health. Some libraries in this study had Jurkat cell RNA spiked in. Sequencing input: naive CD8+ T cells from blood, with Jurkat cell RNA spiked in. Subset noted: FACS-sorted CD8+CD4-CCR7+CD45RA+ naive T cells. The chain combines TRBV5-6 with TRBJ1-1; 8 nucleotides agree with TRBD1. Here the CDR3 reads CASGLEDRENTEAFF. The CDR3 DNA is TGTGCCAGCGGCTTGGAGGACAGGGAGAACACTGAAGCTTTCTTT. Using reference TRBV5-6 and TRBJ1-1 for the parts outside the CDR3, the full variable domain is DAGVTQSPTHLIKTRGQQVTLRCSPKSGHDTVSWYQQALGQGPQFIFQYYEEEERQRGNFPDRFSGHQFPNYSSELNVNALLLGDSALYLCASGLEDRENTEAFFGQGTRLTVV.